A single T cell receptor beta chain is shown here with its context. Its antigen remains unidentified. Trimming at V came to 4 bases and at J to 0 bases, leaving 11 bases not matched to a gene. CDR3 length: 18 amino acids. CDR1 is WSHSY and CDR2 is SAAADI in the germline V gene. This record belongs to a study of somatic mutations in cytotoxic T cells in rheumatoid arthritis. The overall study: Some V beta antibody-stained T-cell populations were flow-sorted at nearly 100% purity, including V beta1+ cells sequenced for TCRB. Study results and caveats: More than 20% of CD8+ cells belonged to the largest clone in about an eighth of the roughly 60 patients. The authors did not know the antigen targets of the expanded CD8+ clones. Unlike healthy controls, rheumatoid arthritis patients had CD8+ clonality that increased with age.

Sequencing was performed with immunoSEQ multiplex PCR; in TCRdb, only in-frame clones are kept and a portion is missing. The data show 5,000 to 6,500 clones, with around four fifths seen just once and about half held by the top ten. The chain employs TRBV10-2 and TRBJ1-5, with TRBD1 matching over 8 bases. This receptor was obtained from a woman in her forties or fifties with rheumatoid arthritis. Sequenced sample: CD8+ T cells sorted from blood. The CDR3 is CASSATEQGDFSNQPQHF. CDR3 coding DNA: TGCGCCAGCAGTGCCACCGAACAGGGGGACTTTAGCAATCAGCCCCAGCATTTT.